This TCR beta chain was found in a study of fetal regulatory T cell absence and autoimmunity. Study as a whole: IPEX patients had exocrine pancreas autoimmunity without clinical diabetes. General observations from the study: Compared with cord blood, pancreas showed oligoclonal TCR enrichment, some clones over 95-fold. Antigen-driven pancreatic autoimmunity before birth in IPEX was inferred from oligoclonal enrichment.

Per germline, CDR1 MNHNY and CDR2 SVGAGI (reference sequence). CDR3 length equals 9 residues. Deletions cut 2 bases from V and 7 bases from J, with 0 bases between. In the case of this clone: Its antigen is currently unknown.

The assay was run at survey level. Using immunoSEQ multiplex PCR, the repertoire was profiled, and TCRdb retains in-frame clones only, with some absent. The table shows 95,000 or so clones, with about two thirds occurring only once. The sequenced material came from pancreas tissue. The sequence was collected from a male donor with IPEX syndrome. This chain links TRBV6-6 with TRBJ2-7; no clear D. This CDR3 is CASSYEQYF. CDR3 nucleotides: TGTGCCAGCAGTTACGAGCAGTACTTC.